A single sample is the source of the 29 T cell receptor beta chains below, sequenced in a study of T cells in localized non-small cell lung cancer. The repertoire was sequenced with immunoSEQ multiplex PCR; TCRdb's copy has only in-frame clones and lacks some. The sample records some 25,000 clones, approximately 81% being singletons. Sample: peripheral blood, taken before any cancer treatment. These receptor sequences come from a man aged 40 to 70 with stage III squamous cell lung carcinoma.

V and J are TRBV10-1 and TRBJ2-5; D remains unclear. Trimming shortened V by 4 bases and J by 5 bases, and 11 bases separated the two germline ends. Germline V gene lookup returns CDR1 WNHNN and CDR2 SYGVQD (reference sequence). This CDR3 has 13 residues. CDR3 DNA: TGCGCCAGCAGTGTTGGAAGGCGGGAGACCCAGTACTTC. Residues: CASSVGRRETQYF.

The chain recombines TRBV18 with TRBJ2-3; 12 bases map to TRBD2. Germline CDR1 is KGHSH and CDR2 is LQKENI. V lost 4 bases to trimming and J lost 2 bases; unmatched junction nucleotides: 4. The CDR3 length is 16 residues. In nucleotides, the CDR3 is TGTGCCAGCTCACATGGACTAGCGGGGACCACAGATACGCAGTATTTT. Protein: CASSHGLAGTTDTQYF. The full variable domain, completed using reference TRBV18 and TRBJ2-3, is NAGVMQNPRHLVRRRGQEARLRCSPMKGHSHVYWYRQLPEEGLKFMVYLQKENIIDESGMPKERFSAEFPKEGPSILRIQQVVRGDSAAYFCASSHGLAGTTDTQYFGPGTRLTVL.

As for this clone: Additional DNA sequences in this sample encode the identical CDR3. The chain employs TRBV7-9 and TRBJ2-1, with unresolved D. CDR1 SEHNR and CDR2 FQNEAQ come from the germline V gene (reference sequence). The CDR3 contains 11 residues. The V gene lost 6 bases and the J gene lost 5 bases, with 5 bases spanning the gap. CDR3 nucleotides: TGTGCCAGCAGTCAAAACAATGAGCAGTTCTTC. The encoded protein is CASSQNNEQFF.

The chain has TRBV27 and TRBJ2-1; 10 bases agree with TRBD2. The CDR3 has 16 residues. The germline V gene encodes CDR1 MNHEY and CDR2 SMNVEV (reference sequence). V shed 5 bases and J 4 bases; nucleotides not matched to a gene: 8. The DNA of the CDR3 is TGTGCCAGCAGTCTCAGACTAGCGGGTTTATACAATGAGCAGTTCTTC. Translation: CASSLRLAGLYNEQFF.

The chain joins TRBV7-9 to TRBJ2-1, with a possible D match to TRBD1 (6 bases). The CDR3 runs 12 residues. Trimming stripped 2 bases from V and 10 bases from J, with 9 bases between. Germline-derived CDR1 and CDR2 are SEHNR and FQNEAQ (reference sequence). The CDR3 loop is CASSLFGQEQFF. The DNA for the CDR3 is TGTGCCAGCAGCTTATTCGGACAGGAGCAGTTCTTC.

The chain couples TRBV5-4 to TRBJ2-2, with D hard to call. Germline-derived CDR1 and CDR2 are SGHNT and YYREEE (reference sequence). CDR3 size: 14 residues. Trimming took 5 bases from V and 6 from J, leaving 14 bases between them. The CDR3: CASRLKVGAGELFF. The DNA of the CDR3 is TGTGCCAGCAGGCTAAAAGTTGGGGCCGGGGAGCTGTTTTTT.

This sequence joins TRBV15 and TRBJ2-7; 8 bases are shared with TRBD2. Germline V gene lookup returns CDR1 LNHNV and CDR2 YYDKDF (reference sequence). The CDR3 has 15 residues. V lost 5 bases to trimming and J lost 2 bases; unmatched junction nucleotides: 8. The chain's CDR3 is CATSLRLASTYEQYV. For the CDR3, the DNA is TGTGCCACCAGCTTAAGACTAGCGTCGACCTACGAGCAGTACGTC.

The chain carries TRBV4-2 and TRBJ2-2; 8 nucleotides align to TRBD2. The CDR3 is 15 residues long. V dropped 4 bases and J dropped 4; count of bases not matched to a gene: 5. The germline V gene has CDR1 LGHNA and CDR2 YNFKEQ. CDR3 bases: TGTGCCAGCAGCCCTCGGGGGGGCGGCACCGGGGAGCTGTTTTTT. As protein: CASSPRGGGTGELFF.

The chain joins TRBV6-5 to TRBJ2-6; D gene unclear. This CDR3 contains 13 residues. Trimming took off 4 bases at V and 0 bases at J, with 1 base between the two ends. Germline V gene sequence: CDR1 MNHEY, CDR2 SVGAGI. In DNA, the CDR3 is TGTGCCAGCAGTTCCTCTGGGGCCAACGTCCTGACTTTC. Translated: CASSSSGANVLTF.

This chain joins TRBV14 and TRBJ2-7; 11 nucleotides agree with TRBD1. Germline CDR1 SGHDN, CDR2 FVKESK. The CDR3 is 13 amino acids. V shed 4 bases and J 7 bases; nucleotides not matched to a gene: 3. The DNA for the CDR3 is TGTGCCAGCAGCCGCGGGACAGGGGGTGAGCAGTACGTC. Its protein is CASSRGTGGEQYV.

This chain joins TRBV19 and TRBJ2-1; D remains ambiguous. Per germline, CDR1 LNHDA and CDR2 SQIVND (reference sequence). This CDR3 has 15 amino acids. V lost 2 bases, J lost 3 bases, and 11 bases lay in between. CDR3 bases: TGTGCCAGTAGTATACGGCCTTACCACTACAATGAGCAGTTCTTC. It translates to CASSIRPYHYNEQFF.

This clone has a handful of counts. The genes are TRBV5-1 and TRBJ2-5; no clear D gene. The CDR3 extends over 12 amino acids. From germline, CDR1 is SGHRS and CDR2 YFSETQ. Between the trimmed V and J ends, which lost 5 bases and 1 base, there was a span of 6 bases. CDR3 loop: CASRWTQETQYF. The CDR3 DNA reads TGCGCCAGCAGGTGGACCCAAGAGACCCAGTACTTC.

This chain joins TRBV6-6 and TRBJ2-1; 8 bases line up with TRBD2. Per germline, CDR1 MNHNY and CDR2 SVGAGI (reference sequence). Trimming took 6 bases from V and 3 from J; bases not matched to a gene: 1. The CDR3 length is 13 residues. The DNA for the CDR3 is TGTGCCAGCAGGACTAGCGACTACAATGAGCAGTTCTTC. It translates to CASRTSDYNEQFF.

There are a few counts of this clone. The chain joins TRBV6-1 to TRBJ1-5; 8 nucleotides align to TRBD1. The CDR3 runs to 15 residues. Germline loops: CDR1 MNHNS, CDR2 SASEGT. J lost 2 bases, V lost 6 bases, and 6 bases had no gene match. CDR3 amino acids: CASRDRDWGNQPQHF. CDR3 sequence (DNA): TGTGCCAGCAGGGACAGGGACTGGGGCAATCAGCCCCAGCATTTT.

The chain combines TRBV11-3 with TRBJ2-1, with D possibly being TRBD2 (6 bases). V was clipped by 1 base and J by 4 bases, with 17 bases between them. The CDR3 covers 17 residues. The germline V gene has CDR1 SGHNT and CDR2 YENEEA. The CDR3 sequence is CASSLGAVVAGYNEQFF. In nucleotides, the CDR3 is TGTGCCAGCAGCTTAGGGGCGGTTGTGGCGGGGTACAATGAGCAGTTCTTC.

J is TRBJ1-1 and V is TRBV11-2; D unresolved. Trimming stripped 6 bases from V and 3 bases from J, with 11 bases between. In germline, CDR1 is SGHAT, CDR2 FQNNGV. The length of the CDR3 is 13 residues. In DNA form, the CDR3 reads TGTGCCAGCAGTTCCATCGGTTACACTGAAGCTTTCTTT. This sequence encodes CASSSIGYTEAFF. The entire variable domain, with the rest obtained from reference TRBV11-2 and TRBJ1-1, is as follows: EAGVAQSPRYKIIEKRQSVAFWCNPISGHATLYWYQQILGQGPKLLIQFQNNGVVDDSQLPKDRFSAERLKGVDSTLKIQPAKLEDSAVYLCASSSIGYTEAFFGQGTRLTVV.

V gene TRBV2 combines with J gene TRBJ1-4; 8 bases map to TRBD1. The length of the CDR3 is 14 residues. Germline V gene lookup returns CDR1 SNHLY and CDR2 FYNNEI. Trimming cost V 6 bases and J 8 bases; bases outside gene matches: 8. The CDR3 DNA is TGTGCCAGCAGACTCGAGACAGGGGACGAAAAACTGTTTTTT. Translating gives CASRLETGDEKLFF.

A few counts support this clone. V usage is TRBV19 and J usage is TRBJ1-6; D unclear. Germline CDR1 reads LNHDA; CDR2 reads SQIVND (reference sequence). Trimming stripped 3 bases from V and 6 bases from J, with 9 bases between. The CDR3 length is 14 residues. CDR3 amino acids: CASSMVGLNSPLHF. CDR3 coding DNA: TGTGCCAGTAGTATGGTGGGCCTTAATTCACCCCTCCACTTT. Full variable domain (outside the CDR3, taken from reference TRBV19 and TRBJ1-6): DGGITQSPKYLFRKEGQNVTLSCEQNLNHDAMYWYRQDPGQGLRLIYYSQIVNDFQKGDIAEGYSVSREKKESFPLTVTSAQKNPTAFYLCASSMVGLNSPLHFGNGTRLTVT.

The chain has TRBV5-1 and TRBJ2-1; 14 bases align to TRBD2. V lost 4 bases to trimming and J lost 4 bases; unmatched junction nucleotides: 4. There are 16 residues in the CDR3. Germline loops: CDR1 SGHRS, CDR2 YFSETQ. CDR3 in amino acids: CASSLRTSGGYNEQFF. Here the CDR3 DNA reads TGCGCCAGCAGCCTCCGGACTAGCGGGGGGTACAATGAGCAGTTCTTC.

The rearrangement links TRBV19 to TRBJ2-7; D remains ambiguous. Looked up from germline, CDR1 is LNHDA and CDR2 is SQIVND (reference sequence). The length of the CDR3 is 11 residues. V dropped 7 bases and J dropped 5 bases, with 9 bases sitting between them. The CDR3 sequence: CASIGGNEQYF. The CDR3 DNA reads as TGTGCCAGTATTGGTGGGAACGAGCAGTACTTC.

For the CDR3, the DNA is TGCGCCAGCAGCTTTGCCAGCGGGAGATACAATGAGCAGTTCTTC. Translation gives CASSFASGRYNEQFF. This chain connects TRBV5-1 to TRBJ2-1, with TRBD2 identical over 8 bases. Germline CDR1 SGHRS, CDR2 YFSETQ. The CDR3 runs 15 residues. Germline trimming cut 2 bases from V and 4 bases from J; bases unmatched to any gene: 5.

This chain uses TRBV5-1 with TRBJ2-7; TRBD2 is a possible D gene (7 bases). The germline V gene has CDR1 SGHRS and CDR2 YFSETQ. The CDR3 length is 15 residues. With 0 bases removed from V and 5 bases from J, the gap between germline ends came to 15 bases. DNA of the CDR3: TGCGCCAGCAGCTTGGCGGGGGGCAGTATCAACGAGCAGTACTTC. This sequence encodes CASSLAGGSINEQYF.

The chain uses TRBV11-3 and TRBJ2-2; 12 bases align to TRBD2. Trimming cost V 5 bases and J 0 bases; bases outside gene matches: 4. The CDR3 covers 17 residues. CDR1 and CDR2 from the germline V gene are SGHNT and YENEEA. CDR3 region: CASSPTSGGPNTGELFF. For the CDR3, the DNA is TGTGCCAGCAGCCCTACTAGCGGGGGGCCGAACACCGGGGAGCTGTTTTTT.

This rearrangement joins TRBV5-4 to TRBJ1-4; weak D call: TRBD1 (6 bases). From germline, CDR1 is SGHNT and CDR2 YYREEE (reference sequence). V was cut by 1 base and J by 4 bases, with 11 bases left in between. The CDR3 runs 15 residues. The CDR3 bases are TGTGCCAGCAGCTTGCGGGGGGCTGTTAATGAAAAACTGTTTTTT. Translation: CASSLRGAVNEKLFF.

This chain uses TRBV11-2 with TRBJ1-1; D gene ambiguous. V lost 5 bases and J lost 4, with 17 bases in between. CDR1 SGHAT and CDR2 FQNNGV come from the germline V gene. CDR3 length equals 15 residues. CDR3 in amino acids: CASSLPGVTRTEAFF. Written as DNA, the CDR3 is TGTGCCAGCAGCCTCCCTGGGGTGACACGCACTGAAGCTTTCTTT. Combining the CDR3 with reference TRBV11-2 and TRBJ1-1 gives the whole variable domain EAGVAQSPRYKIIEKRQSVAFWCNPISGHATLYWYQQILGQGPKLLIQFQNNGVVDDSQLPKDRFSAERLKGVDSTLKIQPAKLEDSAVYLCASSLPGVTRTEAFFGQGTRLTVV.

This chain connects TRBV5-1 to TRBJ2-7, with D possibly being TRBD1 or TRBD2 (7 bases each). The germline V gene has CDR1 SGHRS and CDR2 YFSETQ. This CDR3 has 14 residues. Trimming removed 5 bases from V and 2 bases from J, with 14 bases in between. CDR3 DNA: TGCGCCAGCAGTTTTTCAGGGGGGGCCTACGAGCAGTACTTC. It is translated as CASSFSGGAYEQYF. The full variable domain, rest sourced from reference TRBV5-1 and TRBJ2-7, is KAGVTQTPRYLIKTRGQQVTLSCSPISGHRSVSWYQQTPGQGLQFLFEYFSETQRNKGNFPGRFSGRQFSNSRSEMNVSTLELGDSALYLCASSFSGGAYEQYFGPGTRLTVT.

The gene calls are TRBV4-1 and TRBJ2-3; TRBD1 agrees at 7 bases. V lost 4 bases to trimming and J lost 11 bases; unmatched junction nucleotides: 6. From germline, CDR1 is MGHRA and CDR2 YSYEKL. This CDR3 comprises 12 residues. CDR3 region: CASSPFQGEQYF. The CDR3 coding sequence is TGCGCCAGCAGCCCCTTTCAGGGGGAGCAGTATTTT.

CDR3 DNA sequence: TGTGCCAGCAGTGAAGGGTCCACAGCGGATACGCAGTATTTT. It is translated as CASSEGSTADTQYF. The rearrangement joins TRBV2 to TRBJ2-3; D gene uncertain. CDR3 length: 14 residues. Germline CDR1 reads SNHLY; CDR2 reads FYNNEI. Trimming took 1 base from V and 6 from J, leaving 11 bases between them.

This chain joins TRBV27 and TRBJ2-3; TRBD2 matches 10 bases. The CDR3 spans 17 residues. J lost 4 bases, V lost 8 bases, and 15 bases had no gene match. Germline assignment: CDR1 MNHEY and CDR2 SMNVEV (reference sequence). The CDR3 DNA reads TGTGCCAGCGGGCACCTCCGGACTAGCGGTTGGGCAGATACGCAGTATTTT. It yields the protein CASGHLRTSGWADTQYF.